One T cell receptor (beta chain) is described in this entry. The junction departs from the called germline gene at one end, perhaps through a read error. Three rounds of nested PCR, following a modified ARM-PCR protocol, produced the TCRbeta library. TCRdb recomputed calls from the multiplex PCR reads with MiXCR, one row per CDR3 protein. The table records about 120,000 distinct CDR3 sequences, 66% of them present only once. The CDR3 consists of 14 residues. CDR1 is MNHEY, CDR2 SVGEGT, per germline. The template was RNA from unsorted bulk tissue. This sample was taken from a study of tumor and adjacent non-tumor tissue in lung cancer.

The V and J genes are TRBV6-2 or TRBV6-3 and TRBJ2-5; D is perhaps TRBD2 (6 bases). This receptor was taken from a man between 25 and 39 years old with non-small cell lung cancer. The sequencing input was lung tumor tissue. CDR3 DNA sequence: TGTGTCAGCAGTTACGGGGGAAGGCAAGATACCCAGTACTTC. This encodes CVSSYGGRQDTQYF.